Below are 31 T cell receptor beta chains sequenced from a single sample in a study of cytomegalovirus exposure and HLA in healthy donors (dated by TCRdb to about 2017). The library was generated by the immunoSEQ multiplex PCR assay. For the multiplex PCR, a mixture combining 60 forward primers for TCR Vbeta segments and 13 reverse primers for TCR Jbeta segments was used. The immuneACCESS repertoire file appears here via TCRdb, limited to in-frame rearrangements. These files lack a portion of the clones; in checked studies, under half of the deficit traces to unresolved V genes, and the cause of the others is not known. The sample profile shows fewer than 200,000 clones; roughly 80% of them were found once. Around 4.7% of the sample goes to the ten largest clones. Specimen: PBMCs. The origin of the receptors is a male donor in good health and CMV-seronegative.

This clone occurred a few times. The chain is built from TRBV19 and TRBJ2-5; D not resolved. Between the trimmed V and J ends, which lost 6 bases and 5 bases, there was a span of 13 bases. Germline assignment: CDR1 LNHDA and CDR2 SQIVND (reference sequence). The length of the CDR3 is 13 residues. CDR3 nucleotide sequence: TGTGCCAGTAGGGTCCCGGCCGGGGAGACCCAGTACTTC. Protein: CASRVPAGETQYF.

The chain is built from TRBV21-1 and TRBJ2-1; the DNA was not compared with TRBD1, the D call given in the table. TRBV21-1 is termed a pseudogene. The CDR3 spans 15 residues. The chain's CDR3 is CASSKNRAHYNEQFF. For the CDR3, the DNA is TGTGCCAGCAGCAAAAACAGGGCTCACTACAATGAGCAGTTCTTC.

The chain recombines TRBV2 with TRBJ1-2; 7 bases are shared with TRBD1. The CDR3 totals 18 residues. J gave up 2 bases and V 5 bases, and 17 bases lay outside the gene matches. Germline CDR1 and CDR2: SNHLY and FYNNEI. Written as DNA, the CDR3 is TGTGCCAGCAGTCCGAAGACTAGGGGCGGGACAGCCAACTATGGCTACACCTTC. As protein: CASSPKTRGGTANYGYTF.

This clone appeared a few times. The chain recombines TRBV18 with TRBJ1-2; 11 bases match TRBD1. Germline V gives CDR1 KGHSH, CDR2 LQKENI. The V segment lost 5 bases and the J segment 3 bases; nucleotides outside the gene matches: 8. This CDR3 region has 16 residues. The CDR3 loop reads CASSGQGAINYYGYTF. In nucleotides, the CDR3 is TGTGCCAGCTCAGGACAGGGGGCCATCAACTACTATGGCTACACCTTC.

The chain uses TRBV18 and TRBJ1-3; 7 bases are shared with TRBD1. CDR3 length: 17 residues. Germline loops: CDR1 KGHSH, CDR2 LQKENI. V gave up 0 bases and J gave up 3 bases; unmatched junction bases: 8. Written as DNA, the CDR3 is TGTGCCAGCTCACCACCCCAGGGGGGCGGCGTTGGAAACACCATATATTTT. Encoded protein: CASSPPQGGGVGNTIYF.

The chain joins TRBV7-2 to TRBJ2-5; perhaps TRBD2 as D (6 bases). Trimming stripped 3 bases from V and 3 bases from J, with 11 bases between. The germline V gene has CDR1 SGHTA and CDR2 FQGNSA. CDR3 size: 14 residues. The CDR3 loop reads CASSFQAGKETQYF. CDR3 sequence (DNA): TGTGCCAGCAGCTTTCAGGCGGGGAAAGAGACCCAGTACTTC.

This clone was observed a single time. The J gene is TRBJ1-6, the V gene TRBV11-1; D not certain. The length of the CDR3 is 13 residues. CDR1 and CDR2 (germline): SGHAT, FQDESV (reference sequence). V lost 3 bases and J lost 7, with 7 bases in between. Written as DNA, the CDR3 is TGTGCCAGCAGCTTCGCGTGGAATTCACCCCTCCACTTT. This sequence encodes CASSFAWNSPLHF.

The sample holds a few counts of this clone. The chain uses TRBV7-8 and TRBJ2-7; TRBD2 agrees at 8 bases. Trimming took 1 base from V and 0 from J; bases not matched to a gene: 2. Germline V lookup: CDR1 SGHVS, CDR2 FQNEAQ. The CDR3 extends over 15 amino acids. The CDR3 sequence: CASSLGLANSYEQYF. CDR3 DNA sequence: TGTGCCAGCAGCTTAGGACTAGCGAACTCCTACGAGCAGTACTTC.

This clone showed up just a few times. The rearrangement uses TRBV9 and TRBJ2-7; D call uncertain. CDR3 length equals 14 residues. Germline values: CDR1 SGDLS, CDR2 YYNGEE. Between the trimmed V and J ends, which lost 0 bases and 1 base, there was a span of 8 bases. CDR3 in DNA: TGTGCCAGCAGCGTAGGAGACTCTTCCTACGAGCAGTACTTC. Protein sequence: CASSVGDSSYEQYF.

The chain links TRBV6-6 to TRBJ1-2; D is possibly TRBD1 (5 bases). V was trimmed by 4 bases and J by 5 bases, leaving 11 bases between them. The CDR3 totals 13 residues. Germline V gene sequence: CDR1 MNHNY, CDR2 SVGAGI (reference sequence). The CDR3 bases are TGTGCCAGCAGTTCACAGGAAGGGTATGGCTACACCTTC. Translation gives CASSSQEGYGYTF.

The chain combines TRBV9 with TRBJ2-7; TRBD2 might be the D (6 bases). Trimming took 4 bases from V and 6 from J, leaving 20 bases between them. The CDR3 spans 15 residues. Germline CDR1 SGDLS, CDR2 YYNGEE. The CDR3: CASSRDLRRDGEQYF. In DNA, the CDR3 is TGTGCCAGCAGCCGGGACCTCCGGCGGGACGGCGAGCAGTACTTC.

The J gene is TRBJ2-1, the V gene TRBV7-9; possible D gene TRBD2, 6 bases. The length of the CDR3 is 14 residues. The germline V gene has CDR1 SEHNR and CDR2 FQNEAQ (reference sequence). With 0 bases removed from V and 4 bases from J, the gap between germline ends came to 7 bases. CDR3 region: CASSLAGGYNEQFF. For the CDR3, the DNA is TGTGCCAGCAGCTTAGCGGGGGGATACAATGAGCAGTTCTTC.

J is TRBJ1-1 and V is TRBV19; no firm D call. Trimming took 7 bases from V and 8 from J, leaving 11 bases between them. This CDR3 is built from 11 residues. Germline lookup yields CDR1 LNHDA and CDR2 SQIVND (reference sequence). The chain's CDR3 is CASKGGREAFF. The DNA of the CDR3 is TGTGCCAGTAAGGGAGGGCGGGAAGCTTTCTTT. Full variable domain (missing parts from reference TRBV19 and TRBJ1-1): DGGITQSPKYLFRKEGQNVTLSCEQNLNHDAMYWYRQDPGQGLRLIYYSQIVNDFQKGDIAEGYSVSREKKESFPLTVTSAQKNPTAFYLCASKGGREAFFGQGTRLTVV.

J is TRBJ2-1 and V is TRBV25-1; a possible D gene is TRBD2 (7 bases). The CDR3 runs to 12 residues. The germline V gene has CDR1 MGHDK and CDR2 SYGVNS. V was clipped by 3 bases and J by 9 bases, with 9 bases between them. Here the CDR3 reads CASSEGGGEQFF. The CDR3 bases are TGTGCCAGCAGTGAGGGAGGGGGTGAGCAGTTCTTC.

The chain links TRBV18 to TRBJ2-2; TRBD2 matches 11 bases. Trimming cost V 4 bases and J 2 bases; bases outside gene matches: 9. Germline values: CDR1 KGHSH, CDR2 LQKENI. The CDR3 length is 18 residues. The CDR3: CASSLSLTSGENTGELFF. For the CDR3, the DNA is TGTGCCAGCTCACTTTCGTTGACTAGCGGGGAAAACACCGGGGAGCTGTTTTTT.

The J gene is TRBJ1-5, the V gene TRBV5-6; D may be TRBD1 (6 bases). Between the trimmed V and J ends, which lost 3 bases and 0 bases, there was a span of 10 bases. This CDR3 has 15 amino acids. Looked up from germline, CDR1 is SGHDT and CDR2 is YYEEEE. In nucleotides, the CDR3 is TGTGCCAGCAGCTCCAACAGGGTTAGCAATCAGCCCCAGCATTTT. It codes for CASSSNRVSNQPQHF.

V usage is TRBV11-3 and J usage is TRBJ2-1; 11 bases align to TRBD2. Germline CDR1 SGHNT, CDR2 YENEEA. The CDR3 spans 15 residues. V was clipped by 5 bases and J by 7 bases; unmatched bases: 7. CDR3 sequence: CASSTRLAGKNEQFF. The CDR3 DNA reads TGTGCCAGCAGCACCCGACTAGCGGGAAAAAATGAGCAGTTCTTC.

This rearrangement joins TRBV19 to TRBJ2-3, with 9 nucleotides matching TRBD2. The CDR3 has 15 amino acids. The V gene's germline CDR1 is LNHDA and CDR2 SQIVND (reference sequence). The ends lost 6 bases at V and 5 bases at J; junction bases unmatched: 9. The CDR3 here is CASRRGGRALDTQYF. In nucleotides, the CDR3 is TGTGCCAGTAGAAGAGGCGGGAGGGCCCTAGATACGCAGTATTTT.

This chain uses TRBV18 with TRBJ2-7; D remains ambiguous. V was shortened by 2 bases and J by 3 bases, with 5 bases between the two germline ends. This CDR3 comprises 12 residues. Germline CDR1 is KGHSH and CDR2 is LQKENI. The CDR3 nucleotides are TGTGCCAGCTCACCAACAGACTACGAGCAGTACTTC. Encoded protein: CASSPTDYEQYF.

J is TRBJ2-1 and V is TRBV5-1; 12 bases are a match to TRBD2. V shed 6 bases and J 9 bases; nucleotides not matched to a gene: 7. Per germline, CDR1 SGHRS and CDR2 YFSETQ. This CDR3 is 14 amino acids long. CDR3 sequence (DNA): TGCGCCAGCACCCTAGCGGGGGGGCCGGGTGAGCAGTTCTTC. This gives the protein CASTLAGGPGEQFF. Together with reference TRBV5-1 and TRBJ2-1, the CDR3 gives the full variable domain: KAGVTQTPRYLIKTRGQQVTLSCSPISGHRSVSWYQQTPGQGLQFLFEYFSETQRNKGNFPGRFSGRQFSNSRSEMNVSTLELGDSALYLCASTLAGGPGEQFFGPGTRLTVL.

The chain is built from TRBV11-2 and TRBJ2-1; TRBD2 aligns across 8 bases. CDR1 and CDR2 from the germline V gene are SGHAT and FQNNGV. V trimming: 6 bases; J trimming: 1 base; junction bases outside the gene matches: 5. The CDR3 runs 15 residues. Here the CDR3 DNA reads TGTGCCAGCAGATCCCGGGGGGGTTCCTACAATGAGCAGTTCTTC. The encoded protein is CASRSRGGSYNEQFF.

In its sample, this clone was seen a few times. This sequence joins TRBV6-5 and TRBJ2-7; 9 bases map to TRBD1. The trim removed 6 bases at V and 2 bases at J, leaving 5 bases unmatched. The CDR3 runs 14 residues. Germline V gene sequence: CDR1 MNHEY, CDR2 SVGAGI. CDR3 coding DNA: TGTGCCAGCAGACGCGGGACAGGGACCTACGAGCAGTACTTC. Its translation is CASRRGTGTYEQYF.

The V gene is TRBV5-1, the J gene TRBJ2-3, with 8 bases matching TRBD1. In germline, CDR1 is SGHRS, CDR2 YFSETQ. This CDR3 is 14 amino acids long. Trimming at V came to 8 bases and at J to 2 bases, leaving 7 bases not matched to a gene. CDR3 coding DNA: TGCGCCAGTATACAGGGGGATTTCACAGATACGCAGTATTTT. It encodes CASIQGDFTDTQYF. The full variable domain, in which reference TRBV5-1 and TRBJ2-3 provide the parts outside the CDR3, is KAGVTQTPRYLIKTRGQQVTLSCSPISGHRSVSWYQQTPGQGLQFLFEYFSETQRNKGNFPGRFSGRQFSNSRSEMNVSTLELGDSALYLCASIQGDFTDTQYFGPGTRLTVL.

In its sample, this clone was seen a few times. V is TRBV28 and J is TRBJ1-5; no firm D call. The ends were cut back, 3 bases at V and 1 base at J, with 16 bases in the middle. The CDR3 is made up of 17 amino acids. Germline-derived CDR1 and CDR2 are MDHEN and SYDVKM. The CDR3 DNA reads TGTGCCAGCAGTTTTGTTTGGGGAGGTGGGAGCAATCAGCCCCAGCATTTT. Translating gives CASSFVWGGGSNQPQHF.

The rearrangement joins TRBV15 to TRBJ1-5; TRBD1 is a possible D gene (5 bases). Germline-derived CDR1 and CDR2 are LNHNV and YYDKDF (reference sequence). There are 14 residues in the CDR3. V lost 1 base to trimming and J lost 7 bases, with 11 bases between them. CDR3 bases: TGTGCCACCAGCAGAGGAGGCAGGGAACAGCCCCAGCATTTT. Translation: CATSRGGREQPQHF.

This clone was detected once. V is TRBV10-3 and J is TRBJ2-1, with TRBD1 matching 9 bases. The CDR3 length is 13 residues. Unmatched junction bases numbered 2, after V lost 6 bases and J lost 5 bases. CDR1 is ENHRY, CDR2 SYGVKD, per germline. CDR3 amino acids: CAIRQGANNEQFF. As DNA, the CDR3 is TGTGCCATCAGACAGGGGGCGAACAATGAGCAGTTCTTC.

The CDR3 nucleotides read TGCAGTGCTACTACAGGGAACGAGCAGTACTTC. Translation: CSATTGNEQYF. The J gene is TRBJ2-5, the V gene TRBV20-1, with TRBD1 as a possible D gene (6 bases). TRBJ2-7 matches the DNA end more closely, so the J call is doubtful. Germline-derived CDR1 and CDR2 are DFQATT and SNEGSKA (reference sequence). The CDR3 extends over 11 amino acids.

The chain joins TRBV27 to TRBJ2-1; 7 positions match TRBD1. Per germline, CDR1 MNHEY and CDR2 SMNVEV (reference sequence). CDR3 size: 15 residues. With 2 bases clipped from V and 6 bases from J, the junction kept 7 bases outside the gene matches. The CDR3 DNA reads TGTGCCAGCAGTTTAGGGCAGGGGGTTATCAATGAGCAGTTCTTC. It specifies CASSLGQGVINEQFF.

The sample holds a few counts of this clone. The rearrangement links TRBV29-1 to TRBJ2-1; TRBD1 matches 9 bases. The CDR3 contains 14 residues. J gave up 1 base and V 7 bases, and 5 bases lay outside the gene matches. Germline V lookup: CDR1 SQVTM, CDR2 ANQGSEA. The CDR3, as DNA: TGCAGCGCGAGACAGGGGGTTTCCTACAATGAGCAGTTCTTC. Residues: CSARQGVSYNEQFF.

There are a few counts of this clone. CDR3 sequence (DNA): TGTGCCGGAGGGGGCAGTGGAAACACCATATATTTT. It is translated as CAGGGSGNTIYF. The chain has TRBV19 and TRBJ1-3; 7 bases align to TRBD1. Germline CDR1 is LNHDA and CDR2 is SQIVND (reference sequence). J gave up 3 bases and V 11 bases, and 4 bases lay outside the gene matches. This CDR3 region has 12 residues.

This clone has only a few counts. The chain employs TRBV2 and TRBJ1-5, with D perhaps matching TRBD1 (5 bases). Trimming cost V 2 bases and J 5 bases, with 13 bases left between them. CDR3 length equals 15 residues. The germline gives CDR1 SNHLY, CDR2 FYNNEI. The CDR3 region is CASSEMQGYYQPQHF. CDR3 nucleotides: TGTGCCAGCAGTGAAATGCAGGGATATTATCAGCCCCAGCATTTT. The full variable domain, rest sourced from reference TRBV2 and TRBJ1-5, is EPEVTQTPSHQVTQMGQEVILRCVPISNHLYFYWYRQILGQKVEFLVSFYNNEISEKSEIFDDQFSVERPDGSNFTLKIRSTKLEDSAMYFCASSEMQGYYQPQHFGDGTRLSIL.